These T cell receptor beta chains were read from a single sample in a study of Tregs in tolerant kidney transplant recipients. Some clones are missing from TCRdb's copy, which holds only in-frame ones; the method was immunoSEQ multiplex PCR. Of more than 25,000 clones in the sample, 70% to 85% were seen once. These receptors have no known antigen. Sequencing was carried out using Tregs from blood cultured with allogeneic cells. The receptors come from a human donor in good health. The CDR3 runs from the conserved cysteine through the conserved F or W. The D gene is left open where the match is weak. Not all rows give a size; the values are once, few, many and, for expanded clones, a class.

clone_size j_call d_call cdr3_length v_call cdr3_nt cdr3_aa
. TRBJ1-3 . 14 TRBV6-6 TGTGCCAGCAGCCTAGGGACACCTGGAAACACCATATATTTT CASSLGTPGNTIYF
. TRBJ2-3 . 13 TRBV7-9 TGTGCCAGCAGCTTCCCTACACCAGATACGCAGTATTTT CASSFPTPDTQYF
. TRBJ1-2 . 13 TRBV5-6 TGTGCCAGCAGCCTGGGTAGGCTCTATGGCTACACCTTC CASSLGRLYGYTF
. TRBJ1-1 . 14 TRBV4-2 TGTGCCAGCAGCCAGAATGGGGTTCGAACTGAAGCTTTCTTT CASSQNGVRTEAFF
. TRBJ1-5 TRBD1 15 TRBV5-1 TGCGCCAGCAGCTGGACAGGGGGTAGCAATCAGCCCCAGCATTTT CASSWTGGSNQPQHF
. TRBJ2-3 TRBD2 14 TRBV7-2 TGTGCCAGCAGCGTAAGCGGGACGGGAGATACGCAGTATTTT CASSVSGTGDTQYF
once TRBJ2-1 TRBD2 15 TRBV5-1 TGCGCCAGCAGCGTGGGGACTAGCGGAAACAATGAGCAGTTCTTC CASSVGTSGNNEQFF
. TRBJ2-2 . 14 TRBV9 TGTGCCAGCAGCGGAATCGTCAGTTCCGGGGAGCTGTTTTTT CASSGIVSSGELFF
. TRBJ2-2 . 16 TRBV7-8 TGTGCCAGCAGCACAACCGGGACTTCAACCACCGGGGAGCTGTTTTTT CASSTTGTSTTGELFF
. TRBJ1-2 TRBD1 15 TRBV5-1 TGCGCCAGCAGCTTGGCAGGCCAGGGGGGCTATGGCTACACCTTC CASSLAGQGGYGYTF
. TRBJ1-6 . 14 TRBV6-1 TGTGCCAGCATTCCGGGTGGGGATAATTCACCCCTCCACTTT CASIPGGDNSPLHF
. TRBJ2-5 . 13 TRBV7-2 TGTGCCAGCAGCTTAAGTCAGCAAGAGACCCAGTACTTC CASSLSQQETQYF
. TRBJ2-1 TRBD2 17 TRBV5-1 TGCGCCAGCACCCTCCTTAGACGGGGGGGCGGTCACAATGAGCAGTTCTTC CASTLLRRGGGHNEQFF
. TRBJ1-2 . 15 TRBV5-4 TGTGCCAGCAGCTTGTCGCAGATTACCTCAAGGGGCTACACCTTC CASSLSQITSRGYTF
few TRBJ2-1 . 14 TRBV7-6 TGTGCCAGCAGCTCCCGTACCGGACGGGCTGAGCAGTTCTTC CASSSRTGRAEQFF
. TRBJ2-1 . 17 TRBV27 TGTGCCAGCAGTTTATCAAGAGGACTCTTCTCCTACAATGAGCAGTTCTTC CASSLSRGLFSYNEQFF
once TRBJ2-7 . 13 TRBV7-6 TGTGCCAGCAGCTGGACAGACACCTACGAGCAGTACTTC CASSWTDTYEQYF
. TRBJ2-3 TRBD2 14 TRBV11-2 TGTGCCAGCAGCCCCCGCGTTAGCGGGAGTACGCAGTATTTT CASSPRVSGSTQYF
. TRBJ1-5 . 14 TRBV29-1 TGCAGCATCAGCTCCTCCGGAGGCAATCAGCCCCAGCATTTT CSISSSGGNQPQHF
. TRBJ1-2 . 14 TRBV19 TGTGCCAGTAGACCCCGGGGGGGGAGCTATGGCTACACCTTC CASRPRGGSYGYTF
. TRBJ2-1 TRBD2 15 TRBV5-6 TGTGCCAGCAGCTTGTTCTGGACTAGCGGGAATGAGCAGTTCTTC CASSLFWTSGNEQFF
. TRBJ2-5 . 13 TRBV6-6 TGTGCCAGCCACCTACGGCCGCGGGAGACCCAGTACTTC CASHLRPRETQYF
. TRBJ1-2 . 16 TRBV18 TGTGCCAGCTCGCCCCAAGTGCATAGGGACGTGGATGGCTACACCTTC CASSPQVHRDVDGYTF
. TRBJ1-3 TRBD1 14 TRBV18 TGTGCCAGCTCACCGGACAGGGATGGAAACACCATATATTTT CASSPDRDGNTIYF
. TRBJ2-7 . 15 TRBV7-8 TGTGCCAGCAGCCCTAGGGCGGGGCAGGGGTACGAGCAGTACTTC CASSPRAGQGYEQYF
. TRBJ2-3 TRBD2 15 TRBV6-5 TGTGCCTCCCAGGGACTAGCGGGCGACACAGATACGCAGTATTTT CASQGLAGDTDTQYF
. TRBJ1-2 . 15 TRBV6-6 TGTGCCAGCAGTTTTACATACGACCGGGATTATGGCTACACCTTC CASSFTYDRDYGYTF
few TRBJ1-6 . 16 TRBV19 TGTGCCAGTAGTATAGTGACCGGACGATATAATTCACCCCTCCACTTT CASSIVTGRYNSPLHF
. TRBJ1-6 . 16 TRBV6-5 TGTGCCAGCAGTTACGCCAGGGGACTCCGTAATTCACCCCTCCACTTT CASSYARGLRNSPLHF
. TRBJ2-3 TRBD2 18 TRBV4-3 TGCGCCAGCAGCCAAGGCTCTGGGTCTAGCGGGGATCTGGGTACGCAGTATTTT CASSQGSGSSGDLGTQYF
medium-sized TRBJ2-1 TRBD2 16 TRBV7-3 TGTGCCAGCAGCTTAACTAGCGGGAGTGGGCACAATGAGCAGTTCTTC CASSLTSGSGHNEQFF